This TCR beta chain comes out of a study of early stage breast cancer tumors listed by TCRdb under 2017. About the study as a whole: Of the approximately 15 invasive breast tumors, roughly eleven were found to be estrogen receptor-positive, progesterone receptor-positive and HER2-negative. A read coverage of roughly 10-fold per sample was achieved on average. Across all samples, roughly 2,800,000 templates representing approximately 1,000,000 unique clonotypes were detected. Of the approximately twelve ER+/PR+/HER2- tumors, eight were classified as invasive ductal carcinomas and four as invasive lobular carcinomas.

The junction shows trimming of 4 bases on V and 5 bases on J, plus 9 bases between the germline ends. The cysteine opens and the phenylalanine closes a CDR3 of 14 amino acids. Only CDR3 DNA remains: 42 bases, in frame from the first base. CDR1 SGHVS and CDR2 FQNEAQ are derived from the germline V gene. Each sample was amplified as two independent genomic DNA replicates: approximately 450 ng for blood and approximately 1.5 ug for tumor or normal breast. TCRB sequencing of genomic DNA was carried out with the ImmunoSeq Intro kit according to the manufacturer's instructions. For absolute quantification, the roughly 30-cycle multiplex PCR included proprietary primers along with spike-in control sequences. An 87-bp fragment spanning the CDR3 and flanking V and J genes was sequenced with single-end 150-bp reads. Seven samples, each with two replicates, were multiplexed per lane of an Illumina MiSeq using version 3.0 chemistry. In the authors' own workflow: The vendor's proprietary pipeline processed the raw data and merged both replicates into a single result for each sample. Clonotypes were defined as productive rearrangements sharing the V-gene family, CDR3 amino acid sequence and J-gene segment. Clonality was computed as 1 minus the normalized Shannon entropy (Pielou evenness) of TCRB abundances. T cell density was estimated as total templates divided by the number of input cells, with the number of input cells inferred from the DNA input amount. Recon with default parameters was used to estimate total repertoire diversity and clonality. Clonotypes with over 0.1% abundance in tumor and at least 32-fold higher abundance in tumor than in normal breast were defined as tumor-enriched. Drawn from immuneACCESS, this table holds only the in-frame rearrangements with V and J called that TCRdb kept. Clones are partly lost; checked studies trace under half to an unresolved V gene and leave the rest unexplained. V and J calls and clone size are given by that table; D and trimming were obtained from the DNA. The table for this sample lists around 40,000 clones; roughly 70% of them were counted only once. Roughly 6.1% of the sample lies in the top ten.

As regards this clone: Its antigen specificity is not known. The record has no base qualities; no much larger clone is one base away.

The study profiled bulk TCR beta-chain repertoires in matched peripheral blood, tumor and adjacent normal breast tissue taken from fewer than 20 patients with early-stage breast cancer. Before surgery, whole blood (about 5-10 mL) was collected into EDTA tubes and processed within 2 hours. Ficoll-Paque centrifugation in SepMate-50 tubes was used to isolate peripheral blood mononuclear cells. PBMCs were cryopreserved in roughly 90% FBS with approximately 10% DMSO in aliquots of roughly 1.9 to 4.5 million cells and stored in liquid nitrogen. The Qiagen AllPrep DNA/RNA Mini kit was used for genomic DNA extraction. The research as a whole found: Analysis by tumor subtype was prevented by the small cohort size. Compared with adjacent normal breast tissue, tumors had higher clonality and around 2.7-fold greater T cell density. Greater similarity was observed between blood and normal breast repertoires than between blood and tumor repertoires, and tumor was distinguished from normal in about 90% of the 16 patients when each tissue was compared with blood. Sequencing bulk genomic DNA from unsorted cells could not capture chain pairing or functional markers like CD4, CD8 and FOXP3. Enriched TCRB sequences shared across patients were found to be mostly commonly generated sequences that were unlikely to play an important role in the tumor microenvironment.

The V and J genes are TRBV7-8 and TRBJ2-6, with no confident D gene call. The TCR comes from a person in their sixties with breast cancer. Sequencing was performed on blood. The CDR3 region has the sequence CASSSLLRANVLTF. The DNA is as follows: TGTGCCAGCAGCTCTCTTCTGAGGGCCAACGTCCTGACTTTC.